Below are 21 T cell receptor beta chains sequenced from a single sample in a study of cytomegalovirus exposure and HLA in healthy donors. PCR was performed using 60 Vbeta and 13 Jbeta primers. Sequencing was performed with immunoSEQ multiplex PCR; in TCRdb, only in-frame clones are kept and a portion is missing. The table lists approximately 100,000 clones, approximately 79% of them singletons, with more than 3% in the top ten. Input material: PBMCs. The receptor set was obtained from a woman aged 40-49 years in good health and CMV-seronegative.

This sequence joins TRBV27 and TRBJ2-3, with 8 bases lining up with TRBD1. CDR1 and CDR2 from the germline V gene are MNHEY and SMNVEV (reference sequence). The V gene end was trimmed by 4 bases and the J gene end by 2 bases; junction bases not matched to a gene: 2. This CDR3 contains 14 residues. The CDR3 sequence is CASSWDRNTDTQYF. CDR3 coding DNA: TGTGCCAGCAGTTGGGACAGGAACACAGATACGCAGTATTTT.

This clone was picked up a small number of times. The chain links TRBV18 to TRBJ2-3, with 8 bases lining up with TRBD2. This CDR3 region has 16 residues. CDR1 and CDR2 (germline): KGHSH, LQKENI. Trimming cost V 2 bases and J 2 bases; bases outside gene matches: 6. The CDR3 DNA follows: TGTGCCAGCTCACCAATGGCGGGAGGAACCACAGATACGCAGTATTTT. Its translation: CASSPMAGGTTDTQYF.

This clone was seen just once. The V and J genes are TRBV29-1 and TRBJ1-1; D is perhaps TRBD1 (6 bases). Germline V gene sequence: CDR1 SQVTM, CDR2 ANQGSEA. This CDR3 has 14 residues. V was cut by 7 bases and J by 0 bases, with 15 bases left in between. The CDR3 DNA follows: TGCAGCGGTTCACTCAGGGGTTTGAACACTGAAGCTTTCTTT. Its protein is CSGSLRGLNTEAFF.

This clone was observed a few times. The chain employs TRBV10-3 and TRBJ1-3; D gene unclear. This CDR3 region has 13 residues. The V gene lost 10 bases and the J gene lost 4 bases, with 14 bases spanning the gap. Germline CDR1 reads ENHRY; CDR2 reads SYGVKD. The DNA for the CDR3 is TGTGCCACCGTCGGGTCAGCCGGAAACACCATATATTTT. It translates to CATVGSAGNTIYF.

The rearrangement joins TRBV11-3 to TRBJ2-1; possible D gene TRBD2, 5 bases. This CDR3 contains 17 residues. Trimming pared 5 bases from V and 0 bases from J, leaving 17 bases between. Germline values: CDR1 SGHNT, CDR2 YENEEA. CDR3 in amino acids: CASSRGISESSYNEQFF. In DNA form, the CDR3 reads TGTGCCAGCAGCCGAGGGATCAGCGAAAGCTCCTACAATGAGCAGTTCTTC.

The chain joins TRBV7-2 to TRBJ1-4, with D possibly TRBD1 on 5 matching bases. The CDR3 is 14 amino acids. Germline lookup yields CDR1 SGHTA and CDR2 FQGNSA. The V end was cut by 1 base, the J end by 11 bases, with 14 bases between. The CDR3 here is CASSLGAGPGKLFF. The CDR3, as DNA: TGTGCCAGCAGCTTAGGGGCGGGGCCTGGGAAACTGTTTTTT. Filled out from reference TRBV7-2 and TRBJ1-4, the complete variable domain reads GAGVSQSPSNKVTEKGKDVELRCDPISGHTALYWYRQSLGQGLEFLIYFQGNSAPDKSGLPSDRFSAERTGGSVSTLTIQRTQQEDSAVYLCASSLGAGPGKLFFGSGTQLSVL.

The V and J genes are TRBV5-4 and TRBJ2-3; a possible D gene is TRBD1 (5 bases). The CDR3 is 16 residues long. V was shortened by 0 bases and J by 2 bases, with 13 bases between the two germline ends. The germline gives CDR1 SGHNT, CDR2 YYREEE (reference sequence). CDR3 coding DNA: TGTGCCAGCAGCTTGGACTTTACAGGTTACACAGATACGCAGTATTTT. It specifies CASSLDFTGYTDTQYF.

V usage is TRBV7-9 and J usage is TRBJ1-2, with TRBD1 matching over 7 bases. V trimming: 5 bases; J trimming: 3 bases; junction bases outside the gene matches: 15. Germline V gene sequence: CDR1 SEHNR, CDR2 FQNEAQ (reference sequence). The CDR3 spans 17 residues. CDR3 loop: CASSLPPPTGQDYGYTF. Here the CDR3 DNA reads TGTGCCAGCAGCCTCCCCCCACCGACAGGGCAGGACTATGGCTACACCTTC.

The chain employs TRBV2 and TRBJ1-5; the D gene is possibly TRBD1 (6 bases). The length of the CDR3 is 14 residues. Germline V gives CDR1 SNHLY, CDR2 FYNNEI. V lost 9 bases to trimming and J lost 2 bases, with 14 bases between them. The CDR3 region has the DNA TGTGCCAGTTCTACACAGGGAGGCAATCAGCCCCAGCATTTT. It codes for CASSTQGGNQPQHF.

The chain is built from TRBV28 and TRBJ2-5, with D possibly matching TRBD2 (6 bases). The ends were cut back, 2 bases at V and 7 bases at J, with 14 bases in the middle. This CDR3 has 14 amino acids. Germline V gives CDR1 MDHEN, CDR2 SYDVKM. This chain's CDR3 is CASSLSGQGGTQYF. CDR3 DNA: TGTGCCAGCAGTTTAAGTGGTCAGGGAGGGACCCAGTACTTC.

This chain links TRBV10-3 with TRBJ2-5, with a weak D call TRBD1 (6 bases). CDR3 length: 13 residues. The V gene lost 6 bases and the J gene lost 3 bases, with 11 bases spanning the gap. Germline CDR1 ENHRY, CDR2 SYGVKD. The CDR3 DNA is TGTGCCATCAGGACAGGAACAGAAGAGACCCAGTACTTC. It codes for CAIRTGTEETQYF.

This sequence joins TRBV28 and TRBJ2-2, with 8 bases identical to TRBD1. Germline CDR1 and CDR2: MDHEN and SYDVKM. This CDR3 region has 16 residues. V lost 6 bases and J lost 3; bases outside the gene matches: 9. The CDR3 region is CASSQTGTGHTGELFF. The CDR3 nucleotides read TGTGCCAGCAGCCAAACCGGGACAGGACACACCGGGGAGCTGTTTTTT.

V usage is TRBV15 and J usage is TRBJ2-5; 7 bases line up with TRBD1. The V and J ends lost 0 bases and 2 bases, in that order; junction bases with no gene match: 15. Per the germline V gene, CDR1 is LNHNV and CDR2 is YYDKDF (reference sequence). This CDR3 region has 19 residues. CDR3 bases: TGTGCCACCAGCAGAGATTCAGTTGGTTTGACAGGGCCGCAAGAGACCCAGTACTTC. Translation: CATSRDSVGLTGPQETQYF.

Here the CDR3 reads CASSRQAPNTGELFF. Written as DNA, the CDR3 is TGTGCCAGCTCCCGACAGGCCCCGAACACCGGGGAGCTGTTTTTT. This chain links TRBV18 with TRBJ2-2, with a tentative D call TRBD1 (6 bases). The V gene's germline CDR1 is KGHSH and CDR2 LQKENI. The V end lost 6 bases, the J end lost 0 bases, and 11 bases lay between the germline ends. The CDR3 runs 15 residues. Looking up the rest from reference TRBV18 and TRBJ2-2 gives the full variable domain: NAGVMQNPRHLVRRRGQEARLRCSPMKGHSHVYWYRQLPEEGLKFMVYLQKENIIDESGMPKERFSAEFPKEGPSILRIQQVVRGDSAAYFCASSRQAPNTGELFFGEGSRLTVL.

The CDR3 sequence is CASSKTGVYGKLFF. CDR3 DNA: TGTGCCAGCTCTAAGACTGGCGTTTATGGAAAACTGTTTTTT. The chain is built from TRBV28 and TRBJ1-4; no definite D call. This CDR3 region has 14 residues. V was cut by 8 bases and J by 10 bases, with 20 bases left in between. Germline V gene lookup returns CDR1 MDHEN and CDR2 SYDVKM.

About this clone: Different DNA sequences within this sample yield the same CDR3. The chain combines TRBV28 with TRBJ2-7; D uncertain. Germline V gene sequence: CDR1 MDHEN, CDR2 SYDVKM. The CDR3 runs 12 residues. V lost 4 bases and J lost 4, with 8 bases in between. The DNA of the CDR3 is TGTGCCAGCAGTTCATCTACGTACGAGCAGTACTTC. Translation gives CASSSSTYEQYF.

This clone came up a few times. This chain's CDR3 is CASSPGLSGRTDTQYF. The CDR3 DNA reads TGTGCCAGCAGCCCCGGGTTAAGCGGGAGGACAGATACGCAGTATTTT. The chain links TRBV5-6 to TRBJ2-3; 9 bases fit TRBD2. V gave up 4 bases and J gave up 3 bases; unmatched junction bases: 9. CDR3 length equals 16 residues. CDR1 is SGHDT and CDR2 is YYEEEE in the germline V gene.

This clone was observed a handful of times. The V gene is TRBV7-2, the J gene TRBJ1-6; unclear D gene. Germline V gene lookup returns CDR1 SGHTA and CDR2 FQGNSA. V lost 5 bases and J 3 bases, leaving 8 bases between the germline ends. The CDR3 consists of 14 residues. CDR3 protein: CASSIDGYNSPLHF. The CDR3 region has the DNA TGTGCCAGCAGCATAGACGGCTATAATTCACCCCTCCACTTT.

The CDR3 reads CASSPDRRTYGYTF. In DNA, the CDR3 is TGTGCCAGCAGTCCAGACAGGCGGACCTATGGCTACACCTTC. The chain is built from TRBV6-6 and TRBJ1-2, with D perhaps matching TRBD1 (6 bases). This CDR3 region has 14 residues. The V end was cut by 5 bases, the J end by 4 bases, with 14 bases between. Germline CDR1 reads MNHNY; CDR2 reads SVGAGI (reference sequence).

This clone was seen once. V gene TRBV6-1 combines with J gene TRBJ2-1, with unresolved D. The CDR3 extends over 13 amino acids. Germline CDR1 MNHNS, CDR2 SASEGT. V gave up 1 base and J gave up 7 bases, with 8 bases separating them. CDR3 sequence (DNA): TGTGCCAGCAGTGAAGTATACGGGAATGAGCAGTTCTTC. It codes for CASSEVYGNEQFF.

This CDR3 is CASSQPGLAVYNEQFF. In DNA form, the CDR3 reads TGTGCCAGCAGTCAACCGGGACTAGCGGTTTACAATGAGCAGTTCTTC. The V gene is TRBV27, the J gene TRBJ2-1; 11 positions agree with TRBD2. The CDR3 contains 16 residues. In germline, CDR1 is MNHEY, CDR2 SMNVEV (reference sequence). V gave up 5 bases and J gave up 4 bases; unmatched junction bases: 7.